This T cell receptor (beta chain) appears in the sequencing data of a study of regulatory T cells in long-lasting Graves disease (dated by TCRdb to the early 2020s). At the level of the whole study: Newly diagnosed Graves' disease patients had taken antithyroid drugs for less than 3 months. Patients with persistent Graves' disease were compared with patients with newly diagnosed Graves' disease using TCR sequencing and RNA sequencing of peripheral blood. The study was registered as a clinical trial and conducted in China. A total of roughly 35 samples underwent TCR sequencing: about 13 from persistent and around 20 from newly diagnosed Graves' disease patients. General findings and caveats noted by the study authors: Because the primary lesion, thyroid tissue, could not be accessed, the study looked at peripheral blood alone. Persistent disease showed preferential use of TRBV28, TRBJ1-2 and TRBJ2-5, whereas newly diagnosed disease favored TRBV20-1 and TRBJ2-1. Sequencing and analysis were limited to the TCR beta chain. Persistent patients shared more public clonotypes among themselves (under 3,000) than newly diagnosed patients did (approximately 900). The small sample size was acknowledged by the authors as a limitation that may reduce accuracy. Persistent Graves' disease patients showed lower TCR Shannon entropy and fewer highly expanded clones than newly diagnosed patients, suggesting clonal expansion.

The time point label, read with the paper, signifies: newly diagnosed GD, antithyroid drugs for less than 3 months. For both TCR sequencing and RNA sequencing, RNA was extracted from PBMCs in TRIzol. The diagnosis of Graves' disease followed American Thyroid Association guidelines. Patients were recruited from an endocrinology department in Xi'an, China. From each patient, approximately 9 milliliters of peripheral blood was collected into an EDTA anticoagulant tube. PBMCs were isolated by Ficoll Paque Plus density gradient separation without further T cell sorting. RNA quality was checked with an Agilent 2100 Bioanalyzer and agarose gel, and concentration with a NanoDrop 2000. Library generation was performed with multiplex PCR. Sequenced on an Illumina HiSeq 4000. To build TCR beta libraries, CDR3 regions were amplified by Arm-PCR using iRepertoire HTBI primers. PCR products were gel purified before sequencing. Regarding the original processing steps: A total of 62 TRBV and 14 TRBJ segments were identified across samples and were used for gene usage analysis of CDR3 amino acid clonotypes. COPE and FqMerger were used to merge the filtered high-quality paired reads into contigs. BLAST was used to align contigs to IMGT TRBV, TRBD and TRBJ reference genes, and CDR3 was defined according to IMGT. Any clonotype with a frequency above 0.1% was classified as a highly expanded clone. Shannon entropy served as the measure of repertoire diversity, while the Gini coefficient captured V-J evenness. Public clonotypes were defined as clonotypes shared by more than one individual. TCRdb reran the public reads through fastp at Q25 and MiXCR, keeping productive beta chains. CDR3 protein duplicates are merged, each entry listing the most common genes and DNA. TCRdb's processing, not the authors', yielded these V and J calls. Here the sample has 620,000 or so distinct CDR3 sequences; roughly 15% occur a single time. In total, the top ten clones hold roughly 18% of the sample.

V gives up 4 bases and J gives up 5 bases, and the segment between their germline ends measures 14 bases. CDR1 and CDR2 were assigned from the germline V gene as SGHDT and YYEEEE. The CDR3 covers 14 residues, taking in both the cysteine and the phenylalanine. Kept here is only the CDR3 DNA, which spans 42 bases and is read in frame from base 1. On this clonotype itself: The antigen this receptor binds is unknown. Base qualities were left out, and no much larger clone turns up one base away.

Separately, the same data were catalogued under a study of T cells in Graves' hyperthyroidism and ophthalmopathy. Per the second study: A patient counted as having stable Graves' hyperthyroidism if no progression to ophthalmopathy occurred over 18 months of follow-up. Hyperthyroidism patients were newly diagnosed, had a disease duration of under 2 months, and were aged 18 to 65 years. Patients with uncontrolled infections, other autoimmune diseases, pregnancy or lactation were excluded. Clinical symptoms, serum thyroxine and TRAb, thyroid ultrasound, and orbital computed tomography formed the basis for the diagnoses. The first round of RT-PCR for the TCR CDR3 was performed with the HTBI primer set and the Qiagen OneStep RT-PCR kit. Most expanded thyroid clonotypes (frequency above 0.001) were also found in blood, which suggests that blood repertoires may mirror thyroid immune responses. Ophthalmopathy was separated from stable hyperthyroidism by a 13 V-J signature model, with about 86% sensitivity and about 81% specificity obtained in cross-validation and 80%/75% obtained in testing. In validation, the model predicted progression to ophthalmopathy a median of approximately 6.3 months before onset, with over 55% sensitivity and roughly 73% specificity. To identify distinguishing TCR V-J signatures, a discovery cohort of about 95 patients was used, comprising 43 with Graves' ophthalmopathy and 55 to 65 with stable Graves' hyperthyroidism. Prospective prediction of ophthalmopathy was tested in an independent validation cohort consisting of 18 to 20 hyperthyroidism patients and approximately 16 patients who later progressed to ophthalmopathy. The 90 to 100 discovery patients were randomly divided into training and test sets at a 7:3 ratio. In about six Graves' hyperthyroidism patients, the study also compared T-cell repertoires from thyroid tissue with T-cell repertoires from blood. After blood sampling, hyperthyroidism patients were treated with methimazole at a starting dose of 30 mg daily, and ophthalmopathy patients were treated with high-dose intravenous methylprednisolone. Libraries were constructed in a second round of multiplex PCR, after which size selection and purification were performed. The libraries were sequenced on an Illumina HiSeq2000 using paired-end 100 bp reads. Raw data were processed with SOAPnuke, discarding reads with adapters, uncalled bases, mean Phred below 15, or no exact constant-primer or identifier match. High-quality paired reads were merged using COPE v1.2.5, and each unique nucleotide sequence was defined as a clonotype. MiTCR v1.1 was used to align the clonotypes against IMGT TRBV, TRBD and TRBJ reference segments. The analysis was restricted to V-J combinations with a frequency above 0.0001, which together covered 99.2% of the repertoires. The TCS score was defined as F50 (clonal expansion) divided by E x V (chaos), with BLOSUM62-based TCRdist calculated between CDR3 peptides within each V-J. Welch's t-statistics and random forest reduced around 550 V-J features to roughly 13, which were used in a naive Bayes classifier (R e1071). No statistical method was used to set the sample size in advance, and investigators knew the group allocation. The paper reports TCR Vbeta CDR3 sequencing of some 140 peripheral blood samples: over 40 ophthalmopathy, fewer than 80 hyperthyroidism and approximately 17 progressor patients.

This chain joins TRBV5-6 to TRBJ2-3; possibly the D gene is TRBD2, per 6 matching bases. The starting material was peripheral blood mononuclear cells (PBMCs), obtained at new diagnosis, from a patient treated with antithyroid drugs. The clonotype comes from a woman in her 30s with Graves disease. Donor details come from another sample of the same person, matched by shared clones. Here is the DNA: TGTGCCAGCAGCGGGACCCTGGAGGGAGATACGCAGTATTTT. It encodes CASSGTLEGDTQYF.